The present TCR beta chain was sequenced within a study of blood T cell repertoires in COVID-19. CDR1 SGDLS and CDR2 YYNGEE come from the germline V gene. The CDR3 runs 16 residues. V lost 1 base, J lost 0 bases, and 11 bases lay in between. Clones were sequenced by immunoSEQ multiplex PCR, and TCRdb holds only the in-frame ones, with some missing. Among about 180,000 clones, 80% to 90% were seen once, and the ten largest hold approximately 2.1%. Sample: peripheral blood. The chain is built from TRBV9 and TRBJ1-3; no definite D call. The source is a man younger than 35 who had recovered from COVID-19. The CDR3 DNA sequence: TGTGCCAGCAGCGTAACGAGCACGGGCTCTGGAAACACCATATATTTT. Translating gives CASSVTSTGSGNTIYF.